The T cell receptor (beta chain) described here comes from a study of blood T cell repertoires in COVID-19. Some clones are missing from TCRdb's copy, which holds only in-frame ones; the method was immunoSEQ multiplex PCR. The sample yields around 80,000 clones, approximately 82% seen once. Sequences were obtained from peripheral blood. The clonotype comes from a human donor in a cohort sampled during active COVID-19.

CDR3 in DNA: TGTGCCAGCAGCTTACATAGCGGGGAGGAGACCCAGTACTTC. Translated: CASSLHSGEETQYF. This chain uses TRBV11-3 with TRBJ2-5, with TRBD2 matching over 8 bases. The ends lost 2 bases at V and 5 bases at J; junction bases unmatched: 4. The CDR3 extends over 14 amino acids. Germline V gene lookup returns CDR1 SGHNT and CDR2 YENEEA.